Listed below are T cell receptor beta chains from one sample, sequenced in a study of Ad26.COV2.S vaccination and SARS-CoV-2 variants. Assay used: immunoSEQ multiplex PCR; TCRdb lists only in-frame clones, some missing. The sample shows more than 300,000 clones, about 85% of them seen only once. Sequenced here: peripheral blood, sampled in a trial of Ad26.COV2.S vaccine versus placebo. These TCRs come from a person aged 18-60 years who received the Ad26.COV2.S COVID-19 vaccine or a placebo. CDR3s include the opening cysteine and the closing phenylalanine or tryptophan. A D gene is named only where the DNA matches it firmly. The size entry is marked missing in some rows and otherwise reads once, few, many or a size class.

>TRBD1|TRBV19|-|TRBJ2-7
TGTGCCAGTCGGGACAGGCAACAGCAGTACTTC
CASRDRQQQYF
>-|TRBV19|-|TRBJ1-1
TGTGCCAGTAGTATCGGGCGGAGTAACACTGAAGCTTTCTTT
CASSIGRSNTEAFF
>-|TRBV7-2|-|TRBJ1-3
TGTGCCAGCAGCCCGGAGTGGCTAGCGGGAAACACCATATATTTT
CASSPEWLAGNTIYF
>TRBD1|TRBV7-6|few|TRBJ1-2
TGTGCCAGCAGCTTAGCCGATTCGACAGGGGCTCTCAACTATGGCTACACCTTC
CASSLADSTGALNYGYTF
>TRBD2|TRBV28|-|TRBJ2-7
TGTGCCAGCAGTTTACTAGCGGGGGGGGTTATGTACTTC
CASSLLAGGVMYF
>TRBD2|TRBV6-1|-|TRBJ2-1
TGTGCCAGCAGTGCCAAAAAGACTAGCGGGGGGGCCTATGAGCAGTTCTTC
CASSAKKTSGGAYEQFF
>-|TRBV5-1|-|TRBJ2-2
TGCGCCAGCAGCTTGGGAAGGTTCACCGGGGAGCTGTTTTTT
CASSLGRFTGELFF
>TRBD1|TRBV4-2|-|TRBJ2-7
TGTGCCAGCAGCCAAGAACGACAGGGTATAGGATACGAGCAGTACTTC
CASSQERQGIGYEQYF
>TRBD1|TRBV28|-|TRBJ2-7
TGTGCCAGCGGCTTAAGTTCCGAGGACAGGGAACGGCAGTACTTC
CASGLSSEDRERQYF
>-|TRBV12-3/TRBV12-4|-|TRBJ2-2
TGTGCCAGCAGTTTGCTAGCGTCCGGGGAGCTGTTTTTT
CASSLLASGELFF
>TRBD2|TRBV10-2|-|TRBJ2-1
TGCGCCAGCAGTGAATTCAGCGGGGGGGTCTACAATGAGCAGTTCTTC
CASSEFSGGVYNEQFF
>TRBD1|TRBV6-6|-|TRBJ2-7
TGTGCCAGCAGTAACCGACAGGGGGCCTACGAGCAGTACTTC
CASSNRQGAYEQYF
>-|TRBV4-1|-|TRBJ1-2
TGCGCCAGCAGCCAAGTGGGTAATTGGGATGGCTACACCTTC
CASSQVGNWDGYTF
>-|TRBV6-6|-|TRBJ2-7
TGTGCCAGCAGTTACGGCTCCGGGACACGGAACGAGCAGTACTTC
CASSYGSGTRNEQYF
>-|TRBV6-5|-|TRBJ2-5
TGTGCCAGCAGTTATTCCTCCCTACAAGAGACCCAGTACTTC
CASSYSSLQETQYF
>TRBD1|TRBV29-1|-|TRBJ2-7
TGCAGCGCCTCAAGGACAGGGGGGGCCGAGCAGTACTTC
CSASRTGGAEQYF
>-|TRBV9|-|TRBJ1-1
TGTGCCAGCAGCGCCCACCTCCGGGACACCCACACTGAAGCTTTCTTT
CASSAHLRDTHTEAFF
>-|TRBV7-8|-|TRBJ1-5
TGTGCCAGCAGCTTAGCGCCGGGCCAGCCCCAGCATTTT
CASSLAPGQPQHF
>-|TRBV6-5|-|TRBJ2-7
TGTGCCAGCAGTTCTCCCTTCTACGAGCAGTACTTC
CASSSPFYEQYF
>-|TRBV11-2|once|TRBJ2-7
TGTGCCAGCAGCTCCGACAGAATGGGGGAGCAGTACTTC
CASSSDRMGEQYF
>TRBD2|TRBV14|-|TRBJ2-5
TGTGCCAGCAGCCAACGGACTAGCCAAGAGACCCAGTACTTC
CASSQRTSQETQYF
>-|TRBV10-3|-|TRBJ2-1
TGTGCCATCAGTTCTGGCGAGCAGTTCTTC
CAISSGEQFF
>TRBD2|TRBV6-4|-|TRBJ2-1
TGTGCCAGCAGTGAATCTTCGGACGGGGGGGCATACAATGAGCAGTTCTTC
CASSESSDGGAYNEQFF
>TRBD1|TRBV29-1|-|TRBJ1-2
TGCAGCGTTTCCACGGGACAGAGCTATGGCTACACCTTC
CSVSTGQSYGYTF
>-|TRBV9|-|TRBJ1-1
TGTGCCAGCAGCGTAGGTGGGGACACTGAAGCTTTCTTT
CASSVGGDTEAFF
>-|TRBV9|-|TRBJ1-1
TGTGCCAGCAGCGTAGTAGGGGGAGAAGCTTTCTTT
CASSVVGGEAFF
>TRBD2|TRBV4-1|-|TRBJ2-3
TGCGCCAGCAGCCAAGTTTCTAGCGGGGGGGCTGCAGATACGCAGTATTTT
CASSQVSSGGAADTQYF
>TRBD1|TRBV5-4|-|TRBJ1-1
TGTGCCAGCAGTCTCGGACAGGGCGGGAGAATGAACACTGAAGCTTTCTTT
CASSLGQGGRMNTEAFF
>-|TRBV20-1|-|TRBJ2-5
TGCAGTGCTAGTCACACCCGAGAGACCCAGTACTTC
CSASHTRETQYF
>-|TRBV7-3|-|TRBJ1-1
TGTGCCAGCAGCTTTAGCTCGACGAACACTGAAGCTTTCTTT
CASSFSSTNTEAFF
>-|TRBV11-2|-|TRBJ2-5
TGTGCCAGCAGCCGAGGCCTAGCTTCGGAGACCCAGTACTTC
CASSRGLASETQYF
>-|TRBV7-2|once|TRBJ2-7
TGTGCCAGCAGCTTGGGCAGCGACTACGAGCAGTACTTC
CASSLGSDYEQYF
>-|TRBV10-1|once|TRBJ1-5
TGCGCCACCGTCGGACAGTTAAATAGCAATCAGCCCCAGCATTTT
CATVGQLNSNQPQHF
>TRBD2|TRBV4-1|-|TRBJ2-1
TGCGCCAGCAGCCAGGGACTAGCGTATGAGCAGTTCTTC
CASSQGLAYEQFF
>-|TRBV10-2|few|TRBJ1-1
TGCGCCAGCAGGCAGGTGAACACTGAAGCTTTCTTT
CASRQVNTEAFF
>TRBD1|TRBV6-5|-|TRBJ2-7
TGTGCCAGCAGCGACAGGGGGGACTACGAGCAGTACTTC
CASSDRGDYEQYF
>-|TRBV3-1/TRBV3-2|once|TRBJ2-6
TGTGCCAGCAGCCAAGCGCCGGGCGCTGGGGCCAACGTCCTGACTTTC
CASSQAPGAGANVLTF
>-|TRBV18|-|TRBJ1-5
TGTGCCAGCTCAGCCGCACTACAGAAGCCCCAGCATTTT
CASSAALQKPQHF
>-|TRBV19|-|TRBJ2-7
TGTGCCAGTAGTTCGGGGGCCCCCCGAGACAGTCCCTACGAGCAGTACTTC
CASSSGAPRDSPYEQYF
>-|TRBV7-3|-|TRBJ2-2
TGTGCCAGCAGCCCTCGGCGAGGGGGTTCCGGGGAGCTGTTTTTT
CASSPRRGGSGELFF
>-|TRBV28|-|TRBJ2-5
TGTGCCAGCTGTATGGTTAATCAAGAGACCCAGTACTTC
CASCMVNQETQYF
>-|TRBV19|-|TRBJ1-6
TGTGCCAGTAGTGCCCGGGACGGGAGTAATTCACCCCTCCACTTT
CASSARDGSNSPLHF
>-|TRBV24-1|-|TRBJ2-1
TGTGCCACCAGTGACCGGACTCAAGGTCGGGGCAATGAGCAGTTCTTC
CATSDRTQGRGNEQFF
>-|TRBV2|-|TRBJ2-5
TGTGCCAGCAGCGCGGGGTTCCAAGAGACCCAGTACTTC
CASSAGFQETQYF
>-|TRBV27|-|TRBJ2-3
TGTGCCAGCACTAAAGGGGGTGACTTGACAGATACGCAGTATTTT
CASTKGGDLTDTQYF
>-|TRBV10-3|-|TRBJ1-4
TGTGCCATCCAGGATGGCGGTGAAAAACTGTTTTTT
CAIQDGGEKLFF
>-|TRBV4-2|-|TRBJ1-6
TGTGCCAGCAGCCAAGATTGGATAAATATCGATAATTCACCCCTCCACTTT
CASSQDWINIDNSPLHF
>-|TRBV12-3/TRBV12-4|-|TRBJ1-1
TGTGCCAGCAGTAGCCGACCGGGGATGGGCGCTTTCTTT
CASSSRPGMGAFF
>-|TRBV27|-|TRBJ1-5
TGTGCCAGCAGTTTAAGCCGGACAGGCAATCAGCCCCAGCATTTT
CASSLSRTGNQPQHF
>-|TRBV5-6|-|TRBJ2-5
TGTGCCAGCAGCTTCTTACAGGGCCTTCAGTACTTC
CASSFLQGLQYF
>-|TRBV6-2/TRBV6-3|-|TRBJ2-7
TGTGCCAGCAGTTACGGGGATGAGCAGTACTTC
CASSYGDEQYF
>-|TRBV28|-|TRBJ1-1
TGTGCCAGCAGTCCCTATACAGCGAACACTGAAGCTTTCTTT
CASSPYTANTEAFF
>-|TRBV5-1|-|TRBJ1-2
TGCGCCAACAGCTTGGCCGGGGACTATGGCTACACCTTC
CANSLAGDYGYTF
>-|TRBV12-3/TRBV12-4|once|TRBJ2-7
TGTGCCAGCAGTTTTCGAAGCGTGGACGAGCAGTACTTC
CASSFRSVDEQYF
>TRBD2|TRBV3-1/TRBV3-2|-|TRBJ2-1
TGTGCCAGCAGCCAAGCATGGCGGGGGGAGCTAAATGAGCAGTTCTTC
CASSQAWRGELNEQFF